A single sample is the source of the 10 T cell receptor beta chains below, sequenced in a study of blood T cell repertoires in COVID-19. The table came from immunoSEQ multiplex PCR; TCRdb's copy has only in-frame clones and leaves some out. This table has around 270,000 clones, 86% appearing once. Sequenced input: peripheral blood. The origin of the receptors is a man in his forties who had recovered from COVID-19.

This clone was seen a handful of times. The chain has TRBV7-2 and TRBJ1-2; D is undetermined. Germline CDR1 reads SGHTA; CDR2 reads FQGNSA. V was pared by 2 bases and J by 6 bases, with 4 bases between. This CDR3 is built from 11 residues. The CDR3 loop is CASSLRDGYTF. The CDR3 nucleotides are TGTGCCAGCAGCTTACGGGATGGCTACACCTTC.

The CDR3 nucleotides are TGTGCCAGCAGCTTCTGGACTAGCGGGGGTGAGACCCAGTACTTC. Residues: CASSFWTSGGETQYF. The gene calls are TRBV7-2 and TRBJ2-5; 13 bases are a match to TRBD2. The CDR3 covers 15 residues. The germline gives CDR1 SGHTA, CDR2 FQGNSA. V shed 3 bases, J shed 5 bases, and the junction held 3 bases outside the gene matches.

The rearrangement links TRBV12-5 to TRBJ2-3; 10 bases agree with TRBD1. CDR1 is LGHNT and CDR2 is FRNRAP in the germline V gene. With 5 bases clipped from V and 4 bases from J, the junction kept 9 bases outside the gene matches. The CDR3 sequence is 16 residues long. The CDR3 here is CASGTKDRGGSDTQYF. In DNA form, the CDR3 reads TGTGCTAGTGGTACCAAGGACAGGGGGGGATCAGATACGCAGTATTTT.

The J gene is TRBJ2-7, the V gene TRBV6-1, with 13 bases matching TRBD2. This CDR3 contains 16 residues. V was clipped by 6 bases and J by 4 bases; unmatched bases: 9. The germline V gene has CDR1 MNHNS and CDR2 SASEGT. The CDR3, as DNA: TGTGCCAGCAGGGAAACTAGCGGGAGGGCCTCTTACGAGCAGTACTTC. This gives the protein CASRETSGRASYEQYF.

The chain is built from TRBV14 and TRBJ1-4, with TRBD1 identical over 7 bases. CDR1 and CDR2 (germline): SGHDN, FVKESK. The J segment lost 9 bases and the V segment lost 0 bases, leaving 4 bases of the junction unmatched. The CDR3 length is 14 residues. This CDR3 is CASSQDLGQKKLFF. The CDR3 DNA sequence: TGTGCCAGCAGCCAAGATCTGGGACAGAAAAAACTGTTTTTT.

The V and J genes are TRBV2 and TRBJ2-3; TRBD2 aligns across 11 bases. V lost 6 bases to trimming and J lost 0 bases; unmatched junction nucleotides: 11. This CDR3 comprises 18 residues. Germline V CDR1 and CDR2: SNHLY, FYNNEI. CDR3 residues: CASSHLVAGGVSTDTQYF. CDR3 DNA sequence: TGTGCCAGCAGCCACCTGGTAGCGGGAGGGGTTAGCACAGATACGCAGTATTTT.

The V call is TRBV5-1, the J call TRBJ2-5; TRBD2 is a possible D gene (5 bases). Trimming removed 3 bases at V and 5 bases at J, with 14 bases between. The CDR3 has 14 residues. Per germline, CDR1 SGHRS and CDR2 YFSETQ. The chain's CDR3 is CASSSQVPGETQYF. In DNA, the CDR3 is TGCGCCAGCAGCTCCCAGGTCCCGGGGGAGACCCAGTACTTC. Looking up the rest from reference TRBV5-1 and TRBJ2-5 gives the full variable domain: KAGVTQTPRYLIKTRGQQVTLSCSPISGHRSVSWYQQTPGQGLQFLFEYFSETQRNKGNFPGRFSGRQFSNSRSEMNVSTLELGDSALYLCASSSQVPGETQYFGPGTRLLVL.

The chain links TRBV30 to TRBJ1-2; no clear D. Trimming took 0 bases from V and 3 from J, leaving 14 bases between them. The CDR3 extends over 15 amino acids. CDR1 and CDR2 from the germline V gene are GTSNPN and SVGIG (reference sequence). The CDR3 nucleotides are TGTGCCTGGAGTGTACACCTCAAAGAGGACTATGGCTACACCTTC. It encodes CAWSVHLKEDYGYTF.

The chain is built from TRBV10-2 and TRBJ1-1, with 10 bases that match TRBD1. The CDR3 runs 13 residues. The trim removed 10 bases at V and 4 bases at J, leaving 6 bases unmatched. Germline CDR1 is WSHSY and CDR2 is SAAADI. CDR3 coding DNA: TGCGCCACCAGGACAGGGGGGGGCACTGAAGCTTTCTTT. This encodes CATRTGGGTEAFF.

The rearrangement uses TRBV7-7 and TRBJ2-3; D is unclear. This CDR3 spans 14 amino acids. Germline-derived CDR1 and CDR2 are SSHAT and FNYEAQ (reference sequence). V was clipped by 1 base and J by 6 bases, with 11 bases between them. Here the CDR3 reads CASSLGSSIDTQYF. The CDR3 nucleotides are TGTGCCAGCAGCTTAGGAAGCTCCATCGATACGCAGTATTTT.